Listed below are T cell receptor beta chains from one sample, sequenced in a study of blood T cells in healthy people across ages. TCRdb fed the 5' RACE reads into MiXCR, producing one record per CDR3 protein. Of under 1 million distinct CDR3 sequences listed, under 45% are singletons. The specimen was blood. The receptors shown here come from a man aged 55 to 70 in good health. Each CDR3 is given with its conserved first and last residue. The D gene is left open where the match is weak. Not all rows give a size; the values are once, few, many and, for expanded clones, a class.

d_gene	j_gene	abundance	v_gene	CDR3aa	CDR3nt
.	TRBJ2-5	.	TRBV4-2	CASSHGQGVNREQYF	TGTGCCAGCAGCCACGGGCAGGGAGTTAATCGGGAGCAGTACTTC
.	TRBJ2-7	few	TRBV21-1	CASSKGSDRGSYEQYF	TGTGCCAGCAGCAAAGGCTCCGACAGGGGGTCCTACGAGCAGTACTTC
.	TRBJ2-7	.	TRBV5-6	CASSLTYAANHYEQYF	TGTGCCAGCAGCTTGACCTACGCGGCTAATCACTACGAGCAGTACTTC
.	TRBJ2-5	many	TRBV5-6	CAGYNYGRKETQYF	TGTGCCGGTTACAACTATGGCAGAAAAGAGACCCAGTACTTC
.	TRBJ2-1	few	TRBV9	CASSVDELVLNEQFF	TGTGCCAGCAGCGTAGATGAGCTGGTCCTCAATGAGCAGTTCTTC
TRBD2	TRBJ2-1	.	TRBV20-1	CSARVLAVYNEQFF	TGCAGTGCTAGAGTACTAGCGGTCTACAATGAGCAGTTCTTC
TRBD2	TRBJ2-3	.	TRBV11-3	CANSNPSGGSTDTQYF	TGTGCCAACAGCAATCCTAGCGGAGGTAGCACAGATACGCAGTATTTT
TRBD2	TRBJ2-7	.	TRBV5-1	CASSLGTSGGTKQYF	TGCGCCAGCAGCTTGGGGACTAGCGGGGGTACGAAGCAGTACTTC
.	TRBJ1-6	.	TRBV20-1	CSATQGRGSPLHF	TGCAGTGCTACCCAGGGGAGAGGTTCACCCCTCCACTTT
TRBD2	TRBJ2-3	.	TRBV6-5	CASSSLAGGGTQYF	TGTGCCAGCAGTTCCCTAGCGGGGGGCGGGACGCAGTATTTT
.	TRBJ2-7	.	TRBV18	CASSPGQAYFEQYF	TGTGCCAGCTCACCGGGACAAGCGTACTTCGAGCAGTACTTC
.	TRBJ1-4	.	TRBV19	CASSIWAGSREKLFF	TGTGCCAGTAGTATCTGGGCAGGGAGTCGGGAAAAACTGTTTTTT
TRBD1	TRBJ2-5	.	TRBV20-1	CSAGNRGLYEQYF	TGCAGTGCTGGGAACAGGGGGCTCTATGAGCAGTACTTC
TRBD1	TRBJ1-2	.	TRBV27	CASSLVGGEAYGYTF	TGTGCCAGCAGTTTGGTAGGGGGCGAGGCCTATGGCTACACCTTC
.	TRBJ1-2	.	TRBV21-1	CARSGGQGGGYTF	TGTGCCAGAAGCGGGGGACAGGGTGGTGGCTACACCTTC
.	TRBJ2-1	.	TRBV29-1	CSVGSNEQFF	TGCAGCGTTGGGAGTAATGAGCAGTTCTTC
TRBD1	TRBJ2-5	once	TRBV7-3	CASSSGTGVTEQYF	TGTGCCAGCAGCTCCGGGACAGGGGTAACTGAGCAGTACTTC
.	TRBJ2-7	.	TRBV12-5	CASGLVANEQYF	TGTGCTAGTGGTTTGGTAGCGAACGAGCAGTACTTC
.	TRBJ2-5	once	TRBV3-1	CASSQDPSSYYNEQYF	TGTGCCAGCAGCCAAGACCCCTCGAGCTACTACAATGAGCAGTACTTC
.	TRBJ2-1	.	TRBV5-1	CAGKQETYNEQFF	TGCGCCGGCAAGCAAGAGACCTACAATGAGCAGTTCTTC